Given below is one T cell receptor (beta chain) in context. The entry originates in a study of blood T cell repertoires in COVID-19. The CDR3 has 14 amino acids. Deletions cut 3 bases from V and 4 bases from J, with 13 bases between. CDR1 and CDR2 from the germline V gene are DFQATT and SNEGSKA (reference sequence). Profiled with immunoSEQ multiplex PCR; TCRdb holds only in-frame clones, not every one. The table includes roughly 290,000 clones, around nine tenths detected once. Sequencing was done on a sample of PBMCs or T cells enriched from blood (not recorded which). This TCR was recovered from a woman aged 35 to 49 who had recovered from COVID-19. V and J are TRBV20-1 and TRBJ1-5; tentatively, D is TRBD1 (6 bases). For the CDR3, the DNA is TGCAGTGCTAGTCCCGACAGGATTAATCAGCCCCAGCATTTT. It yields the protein CSASPDRINQPQHF.